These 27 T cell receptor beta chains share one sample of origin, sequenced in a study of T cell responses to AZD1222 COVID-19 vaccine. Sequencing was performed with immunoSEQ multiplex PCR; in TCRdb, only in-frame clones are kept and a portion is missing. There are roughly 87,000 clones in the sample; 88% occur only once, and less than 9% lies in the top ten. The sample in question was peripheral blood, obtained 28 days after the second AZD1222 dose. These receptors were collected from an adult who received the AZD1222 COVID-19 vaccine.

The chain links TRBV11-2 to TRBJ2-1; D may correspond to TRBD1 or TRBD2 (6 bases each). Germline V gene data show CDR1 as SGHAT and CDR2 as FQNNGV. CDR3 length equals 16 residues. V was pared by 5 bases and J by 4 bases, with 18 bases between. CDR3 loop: CASSIEVGGWYNEQFF. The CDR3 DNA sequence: TGTGCCAGCAGCATCGAGGTCGGGGGCTGGTACAATGAGCAGTTCTTC.

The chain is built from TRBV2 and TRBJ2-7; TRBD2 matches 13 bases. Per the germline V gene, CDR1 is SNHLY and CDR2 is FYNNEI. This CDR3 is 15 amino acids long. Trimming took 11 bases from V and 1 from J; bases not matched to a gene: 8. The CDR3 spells CASREGLAGSYEQYF. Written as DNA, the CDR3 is TGTGCCTCACGTGAGGGACTAGCGGGATCCTACGAGCAGTACTTC.

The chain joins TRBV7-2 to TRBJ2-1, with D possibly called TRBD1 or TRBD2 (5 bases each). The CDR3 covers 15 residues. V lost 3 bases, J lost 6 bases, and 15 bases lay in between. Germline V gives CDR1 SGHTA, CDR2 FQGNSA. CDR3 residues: CASSFVPGTANEQFF. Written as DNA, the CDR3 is TGTGCCAGCAGCTTCGTTCCAGGGACCGCCAATGAGCAGTTCTTC.

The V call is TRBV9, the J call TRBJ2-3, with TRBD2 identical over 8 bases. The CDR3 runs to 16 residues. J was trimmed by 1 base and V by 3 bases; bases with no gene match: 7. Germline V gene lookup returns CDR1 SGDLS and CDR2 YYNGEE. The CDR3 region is CASSARAGAGTDTQYF. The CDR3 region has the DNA TGTGCCAGCAGCGCCCGAGCGGGAGCCGGCACAGATACGCAGTATTTT.

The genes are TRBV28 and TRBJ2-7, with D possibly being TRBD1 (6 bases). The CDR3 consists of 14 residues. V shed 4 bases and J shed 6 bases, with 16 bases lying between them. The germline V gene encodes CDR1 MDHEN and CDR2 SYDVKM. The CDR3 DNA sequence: TGTGCCAGCAGTTACCAGGAACAGGGATTCGAGCAGTACTTC. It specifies CASSYQEQGFEQYF.

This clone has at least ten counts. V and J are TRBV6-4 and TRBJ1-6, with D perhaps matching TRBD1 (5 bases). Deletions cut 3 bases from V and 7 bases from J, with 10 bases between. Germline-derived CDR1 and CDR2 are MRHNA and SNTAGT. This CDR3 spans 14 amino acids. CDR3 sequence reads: CASSDRGENSPLHF. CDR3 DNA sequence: TGTGCCAGCAGTGATCGAGGGGAGAATTCACCCCTCCACTTT.

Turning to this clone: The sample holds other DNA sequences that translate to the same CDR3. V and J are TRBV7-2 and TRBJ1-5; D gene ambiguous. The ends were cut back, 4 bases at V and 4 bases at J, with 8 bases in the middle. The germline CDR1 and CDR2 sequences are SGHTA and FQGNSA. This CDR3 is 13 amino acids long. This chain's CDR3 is CASSSGPNQPQHF. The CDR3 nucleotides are TGTGCCAGCAGCTCTGGACCGAATCAGCCCCAGCATTTT.

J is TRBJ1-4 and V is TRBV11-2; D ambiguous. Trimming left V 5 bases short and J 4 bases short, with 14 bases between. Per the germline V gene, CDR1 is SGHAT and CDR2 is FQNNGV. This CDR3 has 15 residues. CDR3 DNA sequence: TGTGCCAGCAGCCCCGCTAGTCTTAATAATGAAAAACTGTTTTTT. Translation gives CASSPASLNNEKLFF.

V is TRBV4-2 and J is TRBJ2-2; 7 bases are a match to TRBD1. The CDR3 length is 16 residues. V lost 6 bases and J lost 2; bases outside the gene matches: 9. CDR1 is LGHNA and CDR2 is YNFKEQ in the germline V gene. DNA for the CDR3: TGTGCCAGCAGTCGAACAGGGGCTTATAACACCGGGGAGCTGTTTTTT. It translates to CASSRTGAYNTGELFF.

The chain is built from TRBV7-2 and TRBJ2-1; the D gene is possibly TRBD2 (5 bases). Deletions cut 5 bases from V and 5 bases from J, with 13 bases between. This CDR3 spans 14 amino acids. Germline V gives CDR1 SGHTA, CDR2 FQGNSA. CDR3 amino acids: CASSPRRWDNEQFF. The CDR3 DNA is TGTGCCAGCAGCCCCCGGAGGTGGGACAATGAGCAGTTCTTC.

CDR3 sequence: CSAAGQGEVGYTF. The DNA of the CDR3 is TGCAGCGCCGCTGGGCAGGGGGAGGTTGGCTACACCTTC. The chain recombines TRBV29-1 with TRBJ1-2, with TRBD1 matching over 7 bases. With V trimmed by 7 bases and J by 7 bases, 12 bases remained unmatched. The CDR3 runs to 13 residues. Germline CDR1 is SQVTM and CDR2 is ANQGSEA.

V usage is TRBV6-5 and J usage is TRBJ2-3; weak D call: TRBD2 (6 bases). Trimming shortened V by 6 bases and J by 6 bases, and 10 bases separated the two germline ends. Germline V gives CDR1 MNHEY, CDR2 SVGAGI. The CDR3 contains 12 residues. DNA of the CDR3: TGTGCCAGCAGCGGTACTAGCGATACGCAGTATTTT. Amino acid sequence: CASSGTSDTQYF.

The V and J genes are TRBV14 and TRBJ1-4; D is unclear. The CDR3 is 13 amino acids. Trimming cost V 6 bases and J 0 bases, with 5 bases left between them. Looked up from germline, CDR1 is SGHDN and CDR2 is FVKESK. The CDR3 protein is CASSFATNEKLFF. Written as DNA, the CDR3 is TGTGCCAGCAGTTTTGCAACTAATGAAAAACTGTTTTTT.

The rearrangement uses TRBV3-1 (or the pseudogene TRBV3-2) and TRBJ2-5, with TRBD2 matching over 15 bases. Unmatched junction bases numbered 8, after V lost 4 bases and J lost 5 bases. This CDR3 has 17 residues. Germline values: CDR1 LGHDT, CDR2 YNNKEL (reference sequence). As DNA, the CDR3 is TGTGCCAGCAGCCCAGGACTAGCGGGAGGGCCGAGGGAGACCCAGTACTTC. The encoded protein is CASSPGLAGGPRETQYF.

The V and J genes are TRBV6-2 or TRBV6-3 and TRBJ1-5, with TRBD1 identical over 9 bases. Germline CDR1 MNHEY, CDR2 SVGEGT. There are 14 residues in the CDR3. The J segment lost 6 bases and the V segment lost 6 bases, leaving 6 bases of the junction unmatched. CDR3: CASSLTGGSQPQHF. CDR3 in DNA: TGTGCCAGCAGCCTGACAGGGGGAAGTCAGCCCCAGCATTTT.

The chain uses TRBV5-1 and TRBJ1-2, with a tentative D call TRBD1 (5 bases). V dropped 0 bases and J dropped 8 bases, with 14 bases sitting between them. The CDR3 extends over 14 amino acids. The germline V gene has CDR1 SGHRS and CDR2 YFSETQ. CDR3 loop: CASSLGQGAYGYTF. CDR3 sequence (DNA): TGCGCCAGCAGCTTGGGCCAGGGCGCGTACGGCTACACCTTC.

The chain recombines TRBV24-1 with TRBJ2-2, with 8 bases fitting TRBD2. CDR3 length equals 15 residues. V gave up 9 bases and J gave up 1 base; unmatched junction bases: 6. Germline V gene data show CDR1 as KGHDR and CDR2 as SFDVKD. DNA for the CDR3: TGTGCCACCCGCCGGGCGGGAGGGAACACCGGGGAGCTGTTTTTT. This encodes CATRRAGGNTGELFF.

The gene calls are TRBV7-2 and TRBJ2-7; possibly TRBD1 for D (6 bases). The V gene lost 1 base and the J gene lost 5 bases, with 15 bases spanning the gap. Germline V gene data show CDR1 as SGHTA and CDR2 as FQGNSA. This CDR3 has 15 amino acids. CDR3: CASSLVLQGIHEQYF. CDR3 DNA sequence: TGTGCCAGCAGCTTAGTGCTGCAGGGGATCCACGAGCAGTACTTC.

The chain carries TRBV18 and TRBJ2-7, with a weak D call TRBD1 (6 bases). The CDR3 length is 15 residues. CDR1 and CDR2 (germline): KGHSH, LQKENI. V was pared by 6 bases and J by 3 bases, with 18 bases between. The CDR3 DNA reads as TGTGCCAGCTCGCAGAGACATATGGACAGCTACGAGCAGTACTTC. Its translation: CASSQRHMDSYEQYF.

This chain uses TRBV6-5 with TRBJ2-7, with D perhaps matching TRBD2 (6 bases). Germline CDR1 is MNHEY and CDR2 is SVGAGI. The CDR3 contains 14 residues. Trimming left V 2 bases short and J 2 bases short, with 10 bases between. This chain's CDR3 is CASSYRENPYEQYF. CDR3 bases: TGTGCCAGCAGTTACCGGGAGAATCCCTACGAGCAGTACTTC.

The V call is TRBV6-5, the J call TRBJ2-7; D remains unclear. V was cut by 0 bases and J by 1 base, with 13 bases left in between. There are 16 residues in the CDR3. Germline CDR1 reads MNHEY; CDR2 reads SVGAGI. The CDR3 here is CASSYSIKSMSYEQYF. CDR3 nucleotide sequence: TGTGCCAGCAGTTACTCGATCAAAAGTATGTCCTACGAGCAGTACTTC.

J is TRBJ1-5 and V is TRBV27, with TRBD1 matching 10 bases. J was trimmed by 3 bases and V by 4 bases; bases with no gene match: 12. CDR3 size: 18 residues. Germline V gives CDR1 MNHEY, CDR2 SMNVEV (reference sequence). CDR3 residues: CASSSSGTGEEDNQPQHF. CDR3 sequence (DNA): TGTGCCAGCAGTTCGTCCGGGACAGGGGAAGAGGACAATCAGCCCCAGCATTTT.

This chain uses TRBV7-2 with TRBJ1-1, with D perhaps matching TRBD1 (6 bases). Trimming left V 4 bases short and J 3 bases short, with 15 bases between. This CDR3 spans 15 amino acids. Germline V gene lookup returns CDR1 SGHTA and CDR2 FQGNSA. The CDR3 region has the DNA TGTGCCAGCAGCTCAGAGGGGGGGCGGGACACTGAAGCTTTCTTT. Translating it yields CASSSEGGRDTEAFF.

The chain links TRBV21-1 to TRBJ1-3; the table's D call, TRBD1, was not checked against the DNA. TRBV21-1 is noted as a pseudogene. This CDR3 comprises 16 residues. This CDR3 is CASSKSRQISGNTIYF. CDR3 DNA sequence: TGTGCCAGCAGCAAAAGTCGACAGATCTCTGGAAACACCATATATTTT.

The CDR3 nucleotides read TGTGCCAGCAGCTTAGCTAGGACGGCATCTGGAAACACCATATATTTT. Its translation is CASSLARTASGNTIYF. The chain joins TRBV7-8 to TRBJ1-3; D not resolved. CDR1 SGHVS and CDR2 FQNEAQ come from the germline V gene. V was shortened by 0 bases and J by 1 base, with 10 bases between the two germline ends. This CDR3 contains 16 residues.

Here the CDR3 reads CASKRAAVDTEAFF. CDR3 nucleotide sequence: TGTGCCAGCAAGAGGGCAGCAGTTGACACTGAAGCTTTCTTT. The chain carries TRBV2 and TRBJ1-1; D remains ambiguous. The V gene lost 7 bases and the J gene lost 3 bases, with 15 bases spanning the gap. CDR3 length equals 14 residues. The germline V gene encodes CDR1 SNHLY and CDR2 FYNNEI.

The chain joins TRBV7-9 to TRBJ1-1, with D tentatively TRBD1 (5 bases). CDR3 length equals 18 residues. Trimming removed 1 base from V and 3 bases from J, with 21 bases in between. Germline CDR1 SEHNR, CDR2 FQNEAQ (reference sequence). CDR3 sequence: CASSLDFGMSGPYTEAFF. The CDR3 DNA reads TGTGCCAGCAGCTTAGATTTCGGAATGTCGGGACCATACACTGAAGCTTTCTTT.